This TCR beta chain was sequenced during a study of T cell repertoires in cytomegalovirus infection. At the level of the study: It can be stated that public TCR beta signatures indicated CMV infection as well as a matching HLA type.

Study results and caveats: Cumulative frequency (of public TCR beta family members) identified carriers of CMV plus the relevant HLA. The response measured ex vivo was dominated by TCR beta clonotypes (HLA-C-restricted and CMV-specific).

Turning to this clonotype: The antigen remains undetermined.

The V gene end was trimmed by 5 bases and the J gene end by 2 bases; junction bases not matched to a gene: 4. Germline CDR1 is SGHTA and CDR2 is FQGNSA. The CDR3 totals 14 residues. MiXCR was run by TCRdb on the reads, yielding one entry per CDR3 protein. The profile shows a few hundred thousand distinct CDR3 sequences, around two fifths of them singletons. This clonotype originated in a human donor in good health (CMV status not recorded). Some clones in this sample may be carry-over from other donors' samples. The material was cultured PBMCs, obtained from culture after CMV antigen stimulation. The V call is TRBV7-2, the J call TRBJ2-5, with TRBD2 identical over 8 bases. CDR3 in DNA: TGTGCCAGCAGCCACCGGGGGGGGCAAGAGACCCAGTACTTC. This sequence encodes CASSHRGGQETQYF.